Here is one T cell receptor (beta chain) with its context. The sample comes from a study of shared clonotypes between healthy human individuals. V lost 0 bases and J 3 bases, leaving 17 bases between the germline ends. This CDR3 is 17 amino acids long. Germline V lookup: CDR1 LNHDA, CDR2 SQIVND (reference sequence). Profiled with immunoSEQ multiplex PCR; TCRdb holds only in-frame clones, not every one. The sample has around 2,000,000 clones; roughly 96% are singletons. Sequenced input: naive CD4+ T cells sorted from blood. Subset of the sample: CD45RA+ positively selected. The V call is TRBV19, the J call TRBJ1-2, with D unclear. The source is a man between 18 and 35 years old in good health. Here the CDR3 reads CASSIDHMDAGHYGYTF. CDR3 DNA: TGTGCCAGTAGTATAGATCATATGGACGCCGGCCACTATGGCTACACCTTC.